These T cell receptor beta chains were read from a single sample in a study of early T cells in non-severe SARS-CoV-2 infection. MiXCR was run by TCRdb on the 5' RACE reads, yielding one entry per CDR3 protein. The sample lists 70,000 to 90,000 distinct CDR3 sequences, approximately 12% seen once, with 3.4% in the top ten. Sequencing was done on a sample of whole blood. The receptors originated from an adult who was a healthcare worker with PCR-confirmed SARS-CoV-2 infection or an uninfected control (not recorded which). The CDR3 runs from the conserved cysteine through the conserved F or W. Each record gives: clone size, V gene, J gene, CDR3 protein. Rows give clone size only sometimes, using once, few, many, or a class for an expanded clone.

abundance: many; v_gene: TRBV16; j_gene: TRBJ2-3; CDR3aa: CASSFGQGARGDTQYF
abundance: NA; v_gene: TRBV20-1; j_gene: TRBJ1-1; CDR3aa: CSASRQIEAFF
abundance: many; v_gene: TRBV30; j_gene: TRBJ1-1; CDR3aa: CAWSVRGARGEAFF
abundance: many; v_gene: TRBV7-8; j_gene: TRBJ2-5; CDR3aa: CASSQPPWPSQETQYF
abundance: few; v_gene: TRBV3-1; j_gene: TRBJ2-1; CDR3aa: CASSLGASVSYNEQFF
abundance: few; v_gene: TRBV27; j_gene: TRBJ2-7; CDR3aa: CASSGRTSGRYEQYF
abundance: many; v_gene: TRBV19; j_gene: TRBJ2-2; CDR3aa: CALRTGGTGELFF
abundance: NA; v_gene: TRBV18; j_gene: TRBJ2-3; CDR3aa: CASSPSRQDTQYF
abundance: few; v_gene: TRBV5-4; j_gene: TRBJ2-1; CDR3aa: CASSFNTWLEVQFF
abundance: few; v_gene: TRBV15; j_gene: TRBJ2-5; CDR3aa: CATSRDVGAEETQYF
abundance: many; v_gene: TRBV20-1; j_gene: TRBJ2-3; CDR3aa: CSARDQGGREQYF
abundance: many; v_gene: TRBV7-3; j_gene: TRBJ2-5; CDR3aa: CASSTTRTGLGETQYF
abundance: NA; v_gene: TRBV24-1; j_gene: TRBJ2-2; CDR3aa: CATSGQLTGELFF
abundance: NA; v_gene: TRBV29-1; j_gene: TRBJ2-1; CDR3aa: CIPGTTHNEQFF
abundance: NA; v_gene: TRBV5-1; j_gene: TRBJ2-7; CDR3aa: CASSLFGSYEQYF
abundance: few; v_gene: TRBV6-1; j_gene: TRBJ2-1; CDR3aa: CASMPRPGGSPYNEQFF
abundance: few; v_gene: TRBV5-6; j_gene: TRBJ2-5; CDR3aa: CASSLASGAPQETQYF
abundance: NA; v_gene: TRBV4-1; j_gene: TRBJ2-1; CDR3aa: CASSSTSSGITGNEQFF
abundance: many; v_gene: TRBV30; j_gene: TRBJ1-5; CDR3aa: CAYSVGNQPQHF
abundance: few; v_gene: TRBV5-1; j_gene: TRBJ2-5; CDR3aa: CASSLVPTQETQYF
abundance: many; v_gene: TRBV7-2; j_gene: TRBJ2-2; CDR3aa: CASSFSRNTGELFF
abundance: few; v_gene: TRBV20-1; j_gene: TRBJ1-5; CDR3aa: CSARRQGEGQPQHF
abundance: NA; v_gene: TRBV6-5; j_gene: TRBJ2-1; CDR3aa: CASSYNPRGEQFF
abundance: NA; v_gene: TRBV21-1; j_gene: TRBJ2-7; CDR3aa: CATSHMGQGDSEQYF
abundance: many; v_gene: TRBV7-9; j_gene: TRBJ1-2; CDR3aa: CASSFNNDYGYTF
abundance: many; v_gene: TRBV11-2; j_gene: TRBJ2-5; CDR3aa: CASSFSAGSPETQYF
abundance: NA; v_gene: TRBV7-2; j_gene: TRBJ2-3; CDR3aa: CASSLSGLGTDTQYF
abundance: many; v_gene: TRBV29-1; j_gene: TRBJ2-7; CDR3aa: CSVVGGYNEQYF
abundance: NA; v_gene: TRBV12-3/TRBV12-4; j_gene: TRBJ1-2; CDR3aa: CASSSRGSYGYTF
abundance: NA; v_gene: TRBV5-1; j_gene: TRBJ2-1; CDR3aa: CASSRRDSGNNEQFF
abundance: many; v_gene: TRBV3-1; j_gene: TRBJ2-7; CDR3aa: CASGATTLLTYEQYF
abundance: NA; v_gene: TRBV28; j_gene: TRBJ1-4; CDR3aa: CASSSLQGFDEKLFF
abundance: NA; v_gene: TRBV4-1; j_gene: TRBJ1-1; CDR3aa: CASSMGRMNTEAFF
abundance: few; v_gene: TRBV28; j_gene: TRBJ1-2; CDR3aa: CASSSQGWVGGYTF
abundance: few; v_gene: TRBV19; j_gene: TRBJ2-1; CDR3aa: CASSKATPYNEQFF
abundance: few; v_gene: TRBV2; j_gene: TRBJ2-7; CDR3aa: CASSRPTWAVTF
abundance: many; v_gene: TRBV20-1; j_gene: TRBJ2-1; CDR3aa: CSARYASGSRWQFF
abundance: few; v_gene: TRBV28; j_gene: TRBJ2-1; CDR3aa: CASSLDGNEQFF
abundance: few; v_gene: TRBV4-1; j_gene: TRBJ2-7; CDR3aa: CASSLRLVDYEQYF
abundance: few; v_gene: TRBV29-1; j_gene: TRBJ1-3; CDR3aa: CSVLSLQADQGRNTIYF
abundance: many; v_gene: TRBV6-1; j_gene: TRBJ2-1; CDR3aa: CASSILAGRLKGNEQFF
abundance: NA; v_gene: TRBV24-1; j_gene: TRBJ2-1; CDR3aa: CATEGRVSYNEQFF
abundance: NA; v_gene: TRBV4-1; j_gene: TRBJ2-2; CDR3aa: CASSQGAGWELFF
abundance: NA; v_gene: TRBV20-1; j_gene: TRBJ1-1; CDR3aa: CSARDQTLNTEAFF
abundance: NA; v_gene: TRBV5-1; j_gene: TRBJ2-2; CDR3aa: CASSWPAGGVGTGELFF
abundance: few; v_gene: TRBV19; j_gene: TRBJ2-3; CDR3aa: CASSIPPADTQYF
abundance: few; v_gene: TRBV24-1; j_gene: TRBJ2-1; CDR3aa: CATSGSLAIAYNEQFF
abundance: NA; v_gene: TRBV12-3/TRBV12-4; j_gene: TRBJ2-1; CDR3aa: CASSLRQGNNEQFF
abundance: few; v_gene: TRBV5-1; j_gene: TRBJ2-5; CDR3aa: CASSAGTGQETQYF